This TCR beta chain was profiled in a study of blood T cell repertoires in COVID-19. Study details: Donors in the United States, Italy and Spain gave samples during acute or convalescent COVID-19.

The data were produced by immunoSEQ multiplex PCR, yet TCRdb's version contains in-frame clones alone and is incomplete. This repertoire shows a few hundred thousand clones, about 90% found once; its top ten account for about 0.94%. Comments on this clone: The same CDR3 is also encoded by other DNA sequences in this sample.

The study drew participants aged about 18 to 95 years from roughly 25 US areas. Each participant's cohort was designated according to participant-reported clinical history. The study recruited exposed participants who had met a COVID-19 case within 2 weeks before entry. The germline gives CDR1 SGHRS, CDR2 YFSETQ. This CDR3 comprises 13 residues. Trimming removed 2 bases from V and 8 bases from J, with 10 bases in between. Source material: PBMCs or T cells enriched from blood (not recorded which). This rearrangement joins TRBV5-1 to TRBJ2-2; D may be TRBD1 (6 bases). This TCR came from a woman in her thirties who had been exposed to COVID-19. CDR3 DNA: TGCGCCAGCAGCTTCCAGGGGACGGGGGAGCTGTTTTTT. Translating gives CASSFQGTGELFF.